This TCR beta chain emerged from a study of T-cell reconstitution after alpha-beta-depleted transplantation in children. Unique molecular identifiers tagged the TCRbeta library. TCRdb re-analysed the PCR reads in MiXCR, keeping a single row per CDR3 protein. The sample has 700,000 to 950,000 distinct CDR3 sequences, roughly 15% seen once; the top ten hold approximately 5%. The J segment lost 3 bases and the V segment lost 1 base, leaving 4 bases of the junction unmatched. The CDR3 sequence is 15 residues long. Germline V gene data show CDR1 as LGHNA and CDR2 as YNFKEQ. The sample here was PBMCs, mostly from graft donor cells, taken 360 days after TCRalphabeta/CD19-depleted stem cell transplant. This TCR was sampled from a male patient aged 10-17 years who had a stem cell transplant for acute lymphoblastic leukemia, so the T cells may come from the graft donor. The chain combines TRBV4-2 with TRBJ2-7; 9 nucleotides line up with TRBD1. CDR3 residues: CASSQGQGGDYEQYF. Written as DNA, the CDR3 is TGTGCCAGCAGCCAAGGACAGGGGGGGGACTACGAGCAGTACTTC.